This T cell receptor (beta chain) was observed in a study of blood T cell repertoires in COVID-19 (dated by TCRdb to about 2020). Study-level background: The collaborator samples originated in the United States, Italy and Spain and spanned the acute and convalescent phases of COVID-19. The prospective study material was composed of cDNA or gDNA derived from T cells, B-cell-depleted T cells, or PBMCs. The dataset comprised deeply sampled blood TCRbeta repertoires from subjects exposed to, actively infected with, or recovered from COVID-19. The repertoires were released in a freely available public database intended as a resource for research on the immune response to SARS-CoV-2. Samples came from the ongoing ImmuneRACE study (first 160 participants) plus 1,254 subjects from 6 global collaborators. The sample metadata nearly always contained a de-identified subject ID, COVID-19 status, age in years and sex. Where available, HLA class I and class II types were obtained from metadata supplied by the sample provider rather than from assay-based typing.

Overall results and qualifications from the work: How much clinical and demographic metadata was included differed by source and by participant, and the metadata was provided uncurated.

Participants in the prospective study were aged 18 to 89 years, lived in under 30 United States geographic areas, and enrolled through a virtual design. In the prospective study, cohorts were assigned on the basis of participant-reported clinical history obtained from a screening survey and a study questionnaire. For ImmuneRACE Cohort 3, a participant was defined as recovered based on two consecutive negative NP/OP PCR tests, clearance by a healthcare professional, or resolution of symptoms. In the prospective study, mobile phlebotomists collected whole blood, serum and a nasopharyngeal or oropharyngeal swab from each participant. Participants in the prospective study had the option to provide additional blood draws and questionnaires over a roughly two-month period. Prospective study blood samples were shipped either frozen or at room temperature before DNA extraction. This clone was counted once. Its antigen remains unidentified. Qualities for individual bases were not recorded, and no much larger clone is one base off.

TCRbeta CDR3 regions were amplified from genomic DNA by means of the immunoSEQ Assay, a bias-controlled multiplex PCR. The authors' analysis ran thus. The number of nucleated cells in each sample was estimated by amplification of reference gene primers within the assay. To quantify the absolute abundance of each unique TCRbeta CDR3 rearrangement, sequence reads were collapsed and filtered. For each sample, productive Simpson clonality was calculated as the square root of Simpson's diversity index across productive rearrangements. TCRdb stores this immuneACCESS table with in-frame sequences only. Part of the clones is absent; in the studies checked, under half of the shortfall reflects unresolved V genes, and no reason is known for the rest. V and J calls and clone size are copied from that table; D and trimming were computed from the DNA. The sample table contains approximately 190,000 clones; only one count was recorded for approximately 84% of them. Roughly 6.9% of the sample is in the top ten clones.

The CDR3 has 16 amino acids, counting the end cysteine and phenylalanine. The entry retains the CDR3 DNA only, 48 bases that are in frame from base 1. V has 1 base trimmed and J has 2 bases trimmed; junction bases matching no gene number 4. The germline V gene specifies LGHNA as CDR1 and YSLEER as CDR2. The chain was built from TRBV4-3 and TRBJ2-7; 11 bases in between match TRBD2. The sequence was obtained from a man between 40 and 49 years old who had recovered from COVID-19. The sequencing input was PBMCs or T cells enriched from blood (not recorded which). In nucleotide form, the sequence is TGCGCCAGCAGCCAAGCCGGACTAGCGGGTACCTACGAGCAGTACTTC. Its product reads: CASSQAGLAGTYEQYF.